The rows below give T cell receptor beta chains drawn from one sample of a study of T-cell memory formation after mild COVID-19. MiXCR, run by TCRdb on the 5' RACE reads, gives a single entry per CDR3 protein. The table shows more than 250,000 distinct CDR3 sequences, with more than 15% occurring only once. Sequencing input: PBMCs or a T cell subset sorted from them (not recorded which). The receptors derive from a man in his late teens or twenties who had mild COVID-19 (a few samples of this study predate the infection). Cell type and time point are not known. CDR3s include the opening cysteine and the closing phenylalanine or tryptophan.

CDR3: CASSDAYEQYF
V: TRBV5-1
J: TRBJ2-7

CDR3: CASSQKTGGADTQYF
V: TRBV3-1
J: TRBJ2-3

CDR3: CASSFGRGASNEQFF
V: TRBV12-3/TRBV12-4
J: TRBJ2-1

CDR3: CASSQEAATGVSYGYTF
V: TRBV4-3
J: TRBJ1-2

CDR3: CSVVSDATEAFF
V: TRBV29-1
J: TRBJ1-1

CDR3: CASSLASTGYEQYF
V: TRBV7-9
J: TRBJ2-7

CDR3: CASSYSGIRSYEQYF
V: TRBV6-5
J: TRBJ2-7

CDR3: CASRLDIKNIQYF
V: TRBV12-3/TRBV12-4
J: TRBJ2-4

CDR3: CASSFLQGNNEQFF
V: TRBV5-1
J: TRBJ2-1

CDR3: CASSGSRVEDGYTF
V: TRBV6-1
J: TRBJ1-2

CDR3: CASGRGPNEQFF
V: TRBV28
J: TRBJ2-1

CDR3: CASSYSGTGDRGYTF
V: TRBV6-5
J: TRBJ1-2

CDR3: CSARDSDEQYF
V: TRBV20-1
J: TRBJ2-7

CDR3: CATSRELGAANYGYTF
V: TRBV15
J: TRBJ1-2

CDR3: CASMANTEAFF
V: TRBV5-1
J: TRBJ1-1

CDR3: CASSLDGRNYGYTF
V: TRBV5-1
J: TRBJ1-2

CDR3: CASSRGNQPQHF
V: TRBV7-9
J: TRBJ1-5

CDR3: CASSPVGRTGSYEQYF
V: TRBV4-3
J: TRBJ2-7

CDR3: CASSFRDRADTQYF
V: TRBV7-8
J: TRBJ2-3

CDR3: CATSRDSLAGDTQYF
V: TRBV15
J: TRBJ2-3

CDR3: CASNARGLDTGELFF
V: TRBV6-2/TRBV6-3
J: TRBJ2-2

CDR3: CATSDLEARTDTQYF
V: TRBV24-1
J: TRBJ2-3

CDR3: CASSHGPLVEQPQHF
V: TRBV5-4
J: TRBJ1-5

CDR3: CASSIAGSSTDTQYF
V: TRBV2
J: TRBJ2-3